Sequencing of this T cell receptor (beta chain) was carried out in a study of blood T cell repertoires in COVID-19. This CDR3 comprises 15 residues. CDR1 is GTSNPN and CDR2 is SVGIG in the germline V gene (reference sequence). The V and J ends lost 5 bases and 2 bases respectively, with 16 bases between them. Authors' analysis steps: Reference gene primer amplification yielded estimated nucleated cell counts. Assay used: immunoSEQ multiplex PCR; TCRdb lists only in-frame clones, some missing. The D gene and trimming were derived from the DNA, and the V and J assignments and clone size from that table. Among 250,000 or so clones listed, roughly 83% were seen once.

The TCR comes from a man at least 80 years old with acute or convalescent COVID-19. The V call is TRBV30, the J call TRBJ1-5; perhaps TRBD1 as D (5 bases). The material sequenced was peripheral blood. The CDR3 reads CAWGSQGLGNQPQHF. CDR3 DNA: TGTGCCTGGGGTTCTCAGGGTTTAGGCAATCAGCCCCAGCATTTT.